Below are 15 T cell receptor beta chains sequenced from a single sample in a study of cytomegalovirus exposure and HLA in healthy donors. Generated by immunoSEQ multiplex PCR, the TCRdb table keeps only in-frame clones and is missing some. The sample records 150,000 to 180,000 clones, approximately 86% being singletons. The sequenced material came from PBMCs. These receptors were obtained from a man aged 18 to 29 in good health and CMV-seropositive.

The chain combines TRBV5-1 with TRBJ1-4; the D is unclear. The V end was cut by 2 bases, the J end by 5 bases, with 13 bases between. Germline CDR1 reads SGHRS; CDR2 reads YFSETQ. This CDR3 contains 15 residues. The CDR3 nucleotides read TGCGCCAGCAGCTTTCGGGGTGAGGGCAATGAAAAACTGTTTTTT. It specifies CASSFRGEGNEKLFF.

The rearrangement uses TRBV4-2 and TRBJ1-2; 10 nucleotides line up with TRBD1. Germline V gives CDR1 LGHNA, CDR2 YNFKEQ. The CDR3 sequence is 15 residues long. V shed 0 bases and J 8 bases; nucleotides not matched to a gene: 6. The CDR3 coding sequence is TGTGCCAGCAGCCAAGAAATCAAGACAGGGGGCGGCTACACCTTC. Its protein is CASSQEIKTGGGYTF.

The V call is TRBV4-3, the J call TRBJ2-3; TRBD2 aligns across 8 bases. Unmatched junction bases numbered 14, after V lost 0 bases and J lost 0 bases. Per the germline V gene, CDR1 is LGHNA and CDR2 is YSLEER. The CDR3 length is 20 residues. In DNA form, the CDR3 reads TGCGCCAGCAGCCAAGATGCGGGGGGCCGGATACATTCTAGCACAGATACGCAGTATTTT. Its translation is CASSQDAGGRIHSSTDTQYF.

The chain joins TRBV4-3 to TRBJ1-2, with D uncertain. This CDR3 is built from 17 residues. Germline lookup yields CDR1 LGHNA and CDR2 YSLEER. V shed 4 bases and J shed 2 bases, with 20 bases lying between them. This chain's CDR3 is CASSLLKAGGRNYGYTF. CDR3 DNA: TGCGCCAGCAGCCTCCTAAAGGCGGGAGGAAGAAACTATGGCTACACCTTC.

Here the CDR3 DNA reads TGCAGCGTGAAGACAGGGAACACCGGGGAGCTGTTTTTT. Protein: CSVKTGNTGELFF. V usage is TRBV29-1 and J usage is TRBJ2-2; D possibly corresponds to TRBD1 (6 bases). The germline gives CDR1 SQVTM, CDR2 ANQGSEA. The ends were cut back, 6 bases at V and 1 base at J, with 9 bases in the middle. The CDR3 is 13 amino acids.

This clone was seen just once. J is TRBJ2-5 and V is TRBV9; possibly TRBD1 for D (6 bases). This CDR3 region has 15 residues. Trimming stripped 6 bases from V and 3 bases from J, with 18 bases between. Germline loops: CDR1 SGDLS, CDR2 YYNGEE. CDR3 region: CASNPWGRVEETQYF. The CDR3 DNA is TGTGCCAGCAACCCCTGGGGGCGGGTCGAAGAGACCCAGTACTTC. Based on the CDR3 plus reference TRBV9 and TRBJ2-5, the full variable domain is DSGVTQTPKHLITATGQRVTLRCSPRSGDLSVYWYQQSLDQGLQFLIQYYNGEERAKGNILERFSAQQFPDLHSELNLSSLELGDSALYFCASNPWGRVEETQYFGPGTRLLVL.

The chain joins TRBV5-1 to TRBJ2-5; D may be TRBD2 (6 bases). This CDR3 contains 14 residues. With 0 bases removed from V and 3 bases from J, the gap between germline ends came to 9 bases. The germline V gene encodes CDR1 SGHRS and CDR2 YFSETQ. CDR3 sequence (DNA): TGCGCCAGCAGCTTGGCTGGGAGGAAAGAGACCCAGTACTTC. It encodes CASSLAGRKETQYF.

This sequence joins TRBV13 and TRBJ2-7, with 8 positions matching TRBD2. This CDR3 spans 15 amino acids. Germline CDR1 reads PRHDT; CDR2 reads FYEKMQ (reference sequence). V gave up 5 bases and J gave up 1 base; unmatched junction bases: 7. As DNA, the CDR3 is TGTGCCAGCAGCCACGGAGTAGCGGGGTCCTACGAGCAGTACTTC. Encoded protein: CASSHGVAGSYEQYF.

The gene calls are TRBV18 and TRBJ1-2; 9 bases are shared with TRBD1. V lost 3 bases, J lost 6 bases, and 5 bases stayed unmatched. The CDR3 has 14 amino acids. The V gene's germline CDR1 is KGHSH and CDR2 LQKENI. The CDR3 loop reads CASSPGQGTDGYTF. The CDR3 nucleotides read TGTGCCAGCTCACCTGGACAGGGGACGGATGGCTACACCTTC.

Of note for this clone: Other DNA variants within this sample encode the same CDR3. The rearrangement joins TRBV6-1 to TRBJ2-7; D may be TRBD2 (6 bases). The CDR3 sequence is 14 residues long. The germline CDR1 and CDR2 sequences are MNHNS and SASEGT. V was clipped by 4 bases and J by 0 bases, with 10 bases between them. The CDR3 is CASSGRGASYEQYF. CDR3 coding DNA: TGTGCCAGCAGTGGGAGGGGCGCCTCCTACGAGCAGTACTTC.

The chain couples TRBV29-1 to TRBJ2-1; 11 positions agree with TRBD1. V lost 3 bases to trimming and J lost 4 bases; unmatched junction nucleotides: 8. The length of the CDR3 is 16 residues. The germline V gene has CDR1 SQVTM and CDR2 ANQGSEA. CDR3 loop: CSVDKTGTGGYNEQFF. CDR3 in DNA: TGCAGCGTTGATAAAACCGGGACAGGGGGTTACAATGAGCAGTTCTTC.

The chain carries TRBV4-3 and TRBJ2-7; TRBD2 might be the D (6 bases). V was clipped by 0 bases and J by 3 bases, with 18 bases between them. Looked up from germline, CDR1 is LGHNA and CDR2 is YSLEER. The CDR3 contains 17 residues. The CDR3 sequence: CASSQEALGLGGYEQYF. CDR3 DNA: TGCGCCAGCAGCCAAGAAGCCCTGGGACTTGGAGGCTACGAGCAGTACTTC.

This clone was detected only a few times. The chain combines TRBV5-4 with TRBJ1-1; D is unclear. The germline V gene encodes CDR1 SGHNT and CDR2 YYREEE (reference sequence). With 0 bases removed from V and 4 bases from J, the gap between germline ends came to 7 bases. The CDR3 has 13 amino acids. The CDR3 region is CASSLDSVTEAFF. CDR3 nucleotides: TGTGCCAGCAGCTTGGATTCTGTCACTGAAGCTTTCTTT. The full variable domain, its missing parts supplied by reference TRBV5-4 and TRBJ1-1, is ETGVTQSPTHLIKTRGQQVTLRCSSQSGHNTVSWYQQALGQGPQFIFQYYREEENGRGNFPPRFSGLQFPNYSSELNVNALELDDSALYLCASSLDSVTEAFFGQGTRLTVV.

The rearrangement links TRBV27 to TRBJ2-5; a possible D gene is TRBD1 (6 bases). The CDR3 covers 14 residues. Trimming took 5 bases from V and 5 from J, leaving 15 bases between them. The germline gives CDR1 MNHEY, CDR2 SMNVEV (reference sequence). Here the CDR3 reads CASSLTPRGETQYF. Here the CDR3 DNA reads TGTGCCAGCAGTCTGACCCCTAGGGGGGAGACCCAGTACTTC.

V gene TRBV7-2 combines with J gene TRBJ1-2; 9 bases agree with TRBD1. V shed 5 bases and J 4 bases; nucleotides not matched to a gene: 14. The CDR3 sequence is 17 residues long. CDR1 and CDR2 (germline): SGHTA, FQGNSA. CDR3 in amino acids: CASSPPGQGPGIYGYTF. The DNA for the CDR3 is TGTGCCAGCAGCCCCCCGGGACAGGGCCCGGGGATCTATGGCTACACCTTC.